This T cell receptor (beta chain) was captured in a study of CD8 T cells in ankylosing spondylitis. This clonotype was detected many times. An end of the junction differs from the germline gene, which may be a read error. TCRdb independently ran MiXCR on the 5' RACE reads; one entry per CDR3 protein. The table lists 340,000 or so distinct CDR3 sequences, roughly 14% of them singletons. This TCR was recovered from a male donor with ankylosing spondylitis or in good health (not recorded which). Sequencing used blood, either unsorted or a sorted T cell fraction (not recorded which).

The CDR3 bases are TGTGCCAGCAGCCTCTCCTACAATGAGCAGTTCTTC. Translating it yields CASSLSYNEQFF. The rearrangement joins TRBV5-1 to TRBJ2-1; D ambiguous. The germline gives CDR1 SGHRS, CDR2 YFSETQ. The CDR3 is 12 residues long.